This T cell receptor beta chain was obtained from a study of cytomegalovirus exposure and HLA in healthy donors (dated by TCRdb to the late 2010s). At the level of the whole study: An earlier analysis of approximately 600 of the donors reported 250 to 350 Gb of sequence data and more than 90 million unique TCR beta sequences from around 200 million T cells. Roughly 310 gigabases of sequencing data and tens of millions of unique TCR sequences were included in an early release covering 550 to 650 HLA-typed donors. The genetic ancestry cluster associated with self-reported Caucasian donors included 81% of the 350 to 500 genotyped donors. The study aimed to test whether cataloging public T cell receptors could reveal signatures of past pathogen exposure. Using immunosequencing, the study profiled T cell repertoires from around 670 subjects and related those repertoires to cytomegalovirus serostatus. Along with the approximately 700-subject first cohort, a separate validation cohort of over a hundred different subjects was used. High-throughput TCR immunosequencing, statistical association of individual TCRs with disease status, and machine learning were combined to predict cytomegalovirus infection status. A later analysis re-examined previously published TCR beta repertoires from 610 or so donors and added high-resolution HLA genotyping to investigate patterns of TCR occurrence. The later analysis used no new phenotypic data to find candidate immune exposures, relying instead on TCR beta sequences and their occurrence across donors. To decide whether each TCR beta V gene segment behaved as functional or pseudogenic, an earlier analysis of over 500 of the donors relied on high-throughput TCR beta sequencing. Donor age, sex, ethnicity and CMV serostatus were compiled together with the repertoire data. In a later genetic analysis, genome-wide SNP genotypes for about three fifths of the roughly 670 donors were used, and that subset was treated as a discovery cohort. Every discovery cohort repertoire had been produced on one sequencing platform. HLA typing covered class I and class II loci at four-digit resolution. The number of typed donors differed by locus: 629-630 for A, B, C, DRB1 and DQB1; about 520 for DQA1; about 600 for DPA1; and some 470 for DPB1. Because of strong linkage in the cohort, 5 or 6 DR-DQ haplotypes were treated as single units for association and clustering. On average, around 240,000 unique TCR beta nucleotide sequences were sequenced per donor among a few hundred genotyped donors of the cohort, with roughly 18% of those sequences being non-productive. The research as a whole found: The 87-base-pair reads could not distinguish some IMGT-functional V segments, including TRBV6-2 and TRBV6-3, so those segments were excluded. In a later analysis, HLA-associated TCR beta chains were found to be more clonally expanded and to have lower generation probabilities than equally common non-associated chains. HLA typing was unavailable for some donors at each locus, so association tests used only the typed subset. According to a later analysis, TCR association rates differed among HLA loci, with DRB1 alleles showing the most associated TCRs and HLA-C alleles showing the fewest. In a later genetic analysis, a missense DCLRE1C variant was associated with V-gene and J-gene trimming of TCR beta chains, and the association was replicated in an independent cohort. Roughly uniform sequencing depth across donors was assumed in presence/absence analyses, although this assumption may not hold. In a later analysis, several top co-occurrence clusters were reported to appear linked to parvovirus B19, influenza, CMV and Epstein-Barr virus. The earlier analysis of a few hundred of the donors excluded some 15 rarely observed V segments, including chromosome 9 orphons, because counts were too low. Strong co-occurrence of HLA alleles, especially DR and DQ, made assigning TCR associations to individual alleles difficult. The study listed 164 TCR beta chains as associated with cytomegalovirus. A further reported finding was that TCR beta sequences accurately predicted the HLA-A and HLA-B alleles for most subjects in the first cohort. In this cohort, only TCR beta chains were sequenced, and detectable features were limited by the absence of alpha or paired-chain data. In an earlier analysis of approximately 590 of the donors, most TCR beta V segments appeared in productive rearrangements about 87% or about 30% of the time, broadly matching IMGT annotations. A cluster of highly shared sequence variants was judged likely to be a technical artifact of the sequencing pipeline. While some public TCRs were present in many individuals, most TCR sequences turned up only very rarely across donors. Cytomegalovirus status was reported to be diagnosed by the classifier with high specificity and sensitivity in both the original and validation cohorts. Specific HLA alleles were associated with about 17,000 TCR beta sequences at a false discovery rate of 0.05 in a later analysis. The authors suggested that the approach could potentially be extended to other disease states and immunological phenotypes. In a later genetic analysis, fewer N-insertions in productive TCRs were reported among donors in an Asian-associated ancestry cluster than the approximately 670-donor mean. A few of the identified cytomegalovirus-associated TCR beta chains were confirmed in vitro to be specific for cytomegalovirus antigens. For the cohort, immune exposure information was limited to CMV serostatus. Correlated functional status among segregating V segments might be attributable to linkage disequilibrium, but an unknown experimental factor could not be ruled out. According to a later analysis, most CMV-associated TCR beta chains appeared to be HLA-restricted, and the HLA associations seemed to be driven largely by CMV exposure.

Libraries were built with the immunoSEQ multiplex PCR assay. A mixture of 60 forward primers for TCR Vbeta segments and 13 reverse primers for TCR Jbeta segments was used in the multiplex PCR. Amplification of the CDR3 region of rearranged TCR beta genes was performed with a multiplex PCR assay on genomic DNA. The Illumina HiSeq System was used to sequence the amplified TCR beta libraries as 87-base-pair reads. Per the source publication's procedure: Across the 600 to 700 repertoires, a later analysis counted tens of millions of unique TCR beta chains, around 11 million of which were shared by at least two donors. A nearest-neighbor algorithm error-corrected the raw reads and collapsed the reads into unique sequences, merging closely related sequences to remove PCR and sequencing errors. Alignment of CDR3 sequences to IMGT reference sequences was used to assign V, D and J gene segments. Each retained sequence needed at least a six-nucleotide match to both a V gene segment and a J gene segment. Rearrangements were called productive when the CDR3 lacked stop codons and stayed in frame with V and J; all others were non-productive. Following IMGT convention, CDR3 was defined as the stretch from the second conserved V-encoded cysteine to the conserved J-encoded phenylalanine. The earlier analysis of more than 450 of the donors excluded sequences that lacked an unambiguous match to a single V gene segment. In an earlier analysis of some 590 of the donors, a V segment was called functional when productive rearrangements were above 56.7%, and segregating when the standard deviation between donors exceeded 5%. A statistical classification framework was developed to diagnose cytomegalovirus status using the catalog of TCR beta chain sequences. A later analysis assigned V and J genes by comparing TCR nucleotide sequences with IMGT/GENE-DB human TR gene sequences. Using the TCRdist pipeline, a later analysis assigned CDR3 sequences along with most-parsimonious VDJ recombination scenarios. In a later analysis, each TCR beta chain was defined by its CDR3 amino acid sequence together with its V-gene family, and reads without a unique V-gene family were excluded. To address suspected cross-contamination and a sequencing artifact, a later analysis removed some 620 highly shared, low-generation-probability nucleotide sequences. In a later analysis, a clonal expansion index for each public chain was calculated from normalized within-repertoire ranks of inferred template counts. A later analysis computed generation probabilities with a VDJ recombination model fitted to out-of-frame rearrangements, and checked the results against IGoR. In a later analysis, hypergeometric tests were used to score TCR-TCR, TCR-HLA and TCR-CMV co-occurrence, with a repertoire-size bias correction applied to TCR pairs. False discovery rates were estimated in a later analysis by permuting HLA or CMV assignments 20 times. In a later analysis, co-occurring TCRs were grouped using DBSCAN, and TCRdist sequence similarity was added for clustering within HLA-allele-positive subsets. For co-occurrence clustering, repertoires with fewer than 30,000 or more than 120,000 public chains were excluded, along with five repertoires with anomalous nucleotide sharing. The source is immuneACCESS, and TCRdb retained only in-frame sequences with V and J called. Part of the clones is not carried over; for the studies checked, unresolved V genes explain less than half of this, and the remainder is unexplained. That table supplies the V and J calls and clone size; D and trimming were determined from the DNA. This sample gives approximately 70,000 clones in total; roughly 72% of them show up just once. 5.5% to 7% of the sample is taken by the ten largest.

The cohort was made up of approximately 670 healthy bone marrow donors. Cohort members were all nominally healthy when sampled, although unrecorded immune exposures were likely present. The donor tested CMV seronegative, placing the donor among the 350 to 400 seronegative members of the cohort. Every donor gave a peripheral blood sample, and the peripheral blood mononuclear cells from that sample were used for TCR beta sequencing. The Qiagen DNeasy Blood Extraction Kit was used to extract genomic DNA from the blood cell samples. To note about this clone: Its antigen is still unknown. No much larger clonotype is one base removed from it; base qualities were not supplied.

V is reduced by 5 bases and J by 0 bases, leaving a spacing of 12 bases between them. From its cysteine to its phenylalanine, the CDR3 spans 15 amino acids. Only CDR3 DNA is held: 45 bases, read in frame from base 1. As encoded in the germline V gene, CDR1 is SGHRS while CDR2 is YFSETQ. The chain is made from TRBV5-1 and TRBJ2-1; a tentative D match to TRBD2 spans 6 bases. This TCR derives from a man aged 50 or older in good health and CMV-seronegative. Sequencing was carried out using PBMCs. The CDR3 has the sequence CASSLGSSSYNEQFF. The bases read TGCGCCAGCAGTCTCGGGAGTAGCTCCTACAATGAGCAGTTCTTC.